These T cell receptor beta chains were read from a single sample in a study of tumor-infiltrating lymphocytes in primary liver carcinoma. MiXCR, applied by TCRdb to the multiplex PCR reads, yields one record per CDR3 protein. Seen here are approximately 310,000 distinct CDR3 sequences, less than 75% observed once, and the top ten hold around 9.5%. The material sequenced was peripheral blood. The source is a man aged 40-55 years with primary liver carcinoma and hepatitis B virus infection. The CDR3 runs from the conserved cysteine through the conserved F or W. Fields, in order: J gene, D gene, clone size, V gene, CDR3 DNA, CDR3 protein. A D gene is named only where the DNA matches it firmly. Not all rows give a size; the values are once, few, many and, for expanded clones, a class.

j_gene: TRBJ2-7
d_gene: .
abundance: many
v_gene: TRBV10-3
CDR3nt: TGTGCCACCCGGGGGTCCTCCTACGAGCAGTACTTC
CDR3aa: CATRGSSYEQYF

j_gene: TRBJ1-1
d_gene: .
abundance: .
v_gene: TRBV2
CDR3nt: TGTGCCAGCCACCGGGAGGTGGACACTGAAGCTTTCTTT
CDR3aa: CASHREVDTEAFF

j_gene: TRBJ2-1
d_gene: TRBD2
abundance: .
v_gene: TRBV6-2/TRBV6-3
CDR3nt: TGTGCCAGCAGTTTCCTGATTGAGGCGTGGATTCTAGCGGGAGAAAGGGTCAATGAGCAGCTCTTC
CDR3aa: CASSFLIEAWILAGERVNEQLF

j_gene: TRBJ2-3
d_gene: .
abundance: many
v_gene: TRBV4-1
CDR3nt: TGCGCCAGCAGCCAAGATAGCGGAGCCGGCACAGATACGCAGTATTTT
CDR3aa: CASSQDSGAGTDTQYF

j_gene: TRBJ2-7
d_gene: TRBD1
abundance: .
v_gene: TRBV12-3/TRBV12-4
CDR3nt: TGTGCCAGCAGTCCTCAGGGGGCCAAGGCCTACGAGCAGTACTTC
CDR3aa: CASSPQGAKAYEQYF

j_gene: TRBJ2-6
d_gene: .
abundance: .
v_gene: TRBV7-8
CDR3nt: TGTGCCAGCAGCTTAGAGTCGTTCTCTGGGGCCAACGTCCTGACTTTC
CDR3aa: CASSLESFSGANVLTF

j_gene: TRBJ2-1
d_gene: TRBD2
abundance: many
v_gene: TRBV6-2/TRBV6-3
CDR3nt: TGTGCCAGTTCAAAGCGGACTAGCGGTTCCTACAATGAGCAGTTCTTC
CDR3aa: CASSKRTSGSYNEQFF

j_gene: TRBJ2-1
d_gene: TRBD2
abundance: .
v_gene: TRBV11-1
CDR3nt: TGTGCCAGCAGCGCCGGGACTAGCGGTTACAATAAGCAGTTCTTC
CDR3aa: CASSAGTSGYNKQFF

j_gene: TRBJ2-7
d_gene: .
abundance: .
v_gene: TRBV20-1
CDR3nt: TGCAGTGCTGGCGGTGACAGCCGTCGCTCAGAGCAGTACTTC
CDR3aa: CSAGGDSRRSEQYF

j_gene: TRBJ2-2
d_gene: .
abundance: .
v_gene: TRBV28
CDR3nt: TGTACCAGCAGTTGGACAGAGTCGACCGGGGAGCTGTTCTTT
CDR3aa: CTSSWTESTGELFF

j_gene: TRBJ2-1
d_gene: .
abundance: many
v_gene: TRBV4-3
CDR3nt: TGCGCCAGCAGCCCTCTCCTGGGGAAGGAGGATTATGAGCAGTTCTTC
CDR3aa: CASSPLLGKEDYEQFF

j_gene: TRBJ2-3
d_gene: TRBD2
abundance: .
v_gene: TRBV4-3
CDR3nt: TGCGCCAGCAGCCAAGATGTCAGCGGGGTAGATGCGCAGTATTTT
CDR3aa: CASSQDVSGVDAQYF

j_gene: TRBJ2-1
d_gene: .
abundance: many
v_gene: TRBV6-2/TRBV6-3
CDR3nt: TGTGCCAGCAGCCCTACCGGTCCCAATGAGCAGTTCTTC
CDR3aa: CASSPTGPNEQFF

j_gene: TRBJ2-1
d_gene: TRBD2
abundance: .
v_gene: TRBV9
CDR3nt: TGTGCCAGCAGCGCAAGAGGGTCTAGCGGCAACTACAATGAGCAGTTCTTC
CDR3aa: CASSARGSSGNYNEQFF

j_gene: TRBJ1-5
d_gene: .
abundance: many
v_gene: TRBV12-3/TRBV12-4
CDR3nt: TGTGCCAGCAGTTTAACTCCTAATCAGCCCCAGCATTTT
CDR3aa: CASSLTPNQPQHF

j_gene: TRBJ2-7
d_gene: .
abundance: .
v_gene: TRBV7-9
CDR3nt: TGTGCCAGCAGCCGTCCGGGGACCACCTACGAGCAGTACTTC
CDR3aa: CASSRPGTTYEQYF

j_gene: TRBJ1-1
d_gene: .
abundance: .
v_gene: TRBV6-2/TRBV6-3
CDR3nt: TGTGCCAGCAGTAGACAGCTACTGAACACTGAAGCTTTCTTT
CDR3aa: CASSRQLLNTEAFF

j_gene: TRBJ1-1
d_gene: .
abundance: .
v_gene: TRBV30
CDR3nt: TGTGCCTGGAGTGCACGAGGGGTGGACACTGAAGCTTTCTTT
CDR3aa: CAWSARGVDTEAFF

j_gene: TRBJ2-7
d_gene: .
abundance: .
v_gene: TRBV12-3/TRBV12-4
CDR3nt: TGTGCCAGCAGTTTATCGGGCGACTACGAGCAGTACTTC
CDR3aa: CASSLSGDYEQYF

j_gene: TRBJ1-4
d_gene: .
abundance: .
v_gene: TRBV5-1
CDR3nt: TGCGCCAGCAGCTTGGACGGCACGGTGAATGAAAAACTGTTTTTT
CDR3aa: CASSLDGTVNEKLFF

j_gene: TRBJ2-5
d_gene: .
abundance: .
v_gene: TRBV6-5
CDR3nt: TGTGCCGGCAGTTCCGGGGACGAGAACCAGTACTTC
CDR3aa: CAGSSGDENQYF

j_gene: TRBJ2-4
d_gene: .
abundance: .
v_gene: TRBV5-1
CDR3nt: TGCGCCAGTAGCACGGGACTCCTCCGGGGTAAAAACATTCAGTACTTC
CDR3aa: CASSTGLLRGKNIQYF

j_gene: TRBJ2-5
d_gene: .
abundance: .
v_gene: TRBV12-3/TRBV12-4
CDR3nt: TGTACCAGCAGTTTAGGGGAGACCCAGTACTTC
CDR3aa: CTSSLGETQYF

j_gene: TRBJ1-2
d_gene: TRBD1
abundance: many
v_gene: TRBV5-4
CDR3nt: TGTGCCAGCAGCCCGGGACAGGGGGCCCAGGGCTACACCTTC
CDR3aa: CASSPGQGAQGYTF

j_gene: TRBJ2-5
d_gene: TRBD1
abundance: many
v_gene: TRBV5-4
CDR3nt: TGTGCCAGCAGCATCCCACAGGGGGCACAAGAGACCCAGTACTTC
CDR3aa: CASSIPQGAQETQYF

j_gene: TRBJ2-2
d_gene: TRBD2
abundance: many
v_gene: TRBV12-3/TRBV12-4
CDR3nt: TGTGCCAGCAGTCCTCGACTAGCTGGGATCACCGGGGAGCTGTTTTTT
CDR3aa: CASSPRLAGITGELFF

j_gene: TRBJ1-2
d_gene: TRBD1
abundance: .
v_gene: TRBV12-3/TRBV12-4
CDR3nt: TGTGCCAGCCTTCGAGGGGGCGCCGGCTATGGCTACACCTTC
CDR3aa: CASLRGGAGYGYTF

j_gene: TRBJ2-7
d_gene: .
abundance: .
v_gene: TRBV28
CDR3nt: TGTGCCAGCAATATACAGGGGAGGGGGACCTACGAGCAGTACTTC
CDR3aa: CASNIQGRGTYEQYF

j_gene: TRBJ2-1
d_gene: .
abundance: .
v_gene: TRBV11-2
CDR3nt: TGTGCCAGCAGTCGAGAGGACAATGAGCAGTTCTTC
CDR3aa: CASSREDNEQFF

j_gene: TRBJ1-2
d_gene: TRBD1
abundance: many
v_gene: TRBV6-5
CDR3nt: TGTGCCAGCAGTTACGCTCCTGGACAGGGAATGTCTGGCTACACCTTC
CDR3aa: CASSYAPGQGMSGYTF

j_gene: TRBJ1-5
d_gene: TRBD1
abundance: .
v_gene: TRBV11-2
CDR3nt: TGTGCCAACAGTCCGGACAGGGACACCAATCAGCCCCAGCATTTT
CDR3aa: CANSPDRDTNQPQHF

j_gene: TRBJ1-4
d_gene: .
abundance: .
v_gene: TRBV5-1
CDR3nt: TGCGCCAGCAGCGCGGCAGGGACTTTGGATAATGAAAAACTGTTTTTT
CDR3aa: CASSAAGTLDNEKLFF

j_gene: TRBJ2-3
d_gene: TRBD2
abundance: .
v_gene: TRBV12-3/TRBV12-4
CDR3nt: TGTGCCAGCAGTTCCGGGGCGGGGGGAGCAGATACGCAGTATTTT
CDR3aa: CASSSGAGGADTQYF

j_gene: TRBJ2-2
d_gene: .
abundance: .
v_gene: TRBV10-2
CDR3nt: TGCGCCAGCAATATCATCGGGCAGAACACCGGGGAGCTGTTTTTT
CDR3aa: CASNIIGQNTGELFF

j_gene: TRBJ1-2
d_gene: .
abundance: many
v_gene: TRBV29-1
CDR3nt: TGCAGCGTTGAACCATCACTCAGGGCCTCAGGGCCGGTTAACTATGGCTACACCTTC
CDR3aa: CSVEPSLRASGPVNYGYTF

j_gene: TRBJ1-5
d_gene: .
abundance: few
v_gene: TRBV7-9
CDR3nt: TGTGCCAGCAGCCTTACGGTCGGTCAGCCCCAGCATTTT
CDR3aa: CASSLTVGQPQHF

j_gene: TRBJ1-2
d_gene: TRBD1
abundance: .
v_gene: TRBV7-9
CDR3nt: TGTGCCAGCAGCTTCCGGAACAGGGGCAACTATGGCTACACCTTC
CDR3aa: CASSFRNRGNYGYTF

j_gene: TRBJ2-3
d_gene: .
abundance: .
v_gene: TRBV11-2
CDR3nt: TGTGCCAGCAGCTACGTAGGGCCGGGTTTGGGAGATACGCAGTATTTT
CDR3aa: CASSYVGPGLGDTQYF

j_gene: TRBJ2-7
d_gene: .
abundance: many
v_gene: TRBV6-1
CDR3nt: TGTGCCAGCAGTTCACTAGCAACTCTATCCTACGAGCAGTACTTC
CDR3aa: CASSSLATLSYEQYF

j_gene: TRBJ1-1
d_gene: TRBD1
abundance: .
v_gene: TRBV7-9
CDR3nt: TGTGCCAGCACCTATCAGGGGGCGACTGAAGCTTTCTTT
CDR3aa: CASTYQGATEAFF

j_gene: TRBJ2-6
d_gene: TRBD1
abundance: many
v_gene: TRBV6-5
CDR3nt: TGTGCCAGCAGTTACTTACCCGGGACAGGGCCCAACGTCCTGACTTTC
CDR3aa: CASSYLPGTGPNVLTF

j_gene: TRBJ2-7
d_gene: TRBD1
abundance: .
v_gene: TRBV4-1
CDR3nt: TGCGCCAGCAGCCTTGCTAACCCGGGACAGGGTTACGAGCAGTACTTC
CDR3aa: CASSLANPGQGYEQYF

j_gene: TRBJ2-1
d_gene: TRBD1
abundance: .
v_gene: TRBV11-2
CDR3nt: TGTGCCAGCAGCCAGGGGGTGTGCTCCTACAGTGAGCAGTTCTTC
CDR3aa: CASSQGVCSYSEQFF

j_gene: TRBJ2-1
d_gene: TRBD2
abundance: .
v_gene: TRBV24-1
CDR3nt: TGTGCCACCAGTGAACGACTCGGGAGGGGCAATGAGCAGTTCTTC
CDR3aa: CATSERLGRGNEQFF